This T cell receptor beta chain was sequenced in a study of cytomegalovirus exposure and HLA in healthy donors. Study-wide findings and caveats: For most TCR sequences rarity was the rule, although some public TCRs occurred in many donors. The study listed 150 to 200 cytomegalovirus-associated TCR beta chains.

Here immunoSEQ multiplex PCR was the method, and the copy in TCRdb shows in-frame clones only, minus some. The top ten clones hold 2% to 2.5% of a sample with approximately 160,000 clones, approximately 80% of them seen once. The CDR3 covers 14 residues. From germline, CDR1 is SGHRS and CDR2 YFSETQ. With 4 bases clipped from V and 2 bases from J, the junction kept 2 bases outside the gene matches. Worth noting for this clone: No antigen is known for it. The sample carries other DNA sequences with the same CDR3.

Sample: PBMCs. This receptor was obtained from a man aged 25-45 years in good health and CMV-seropositive. This sequence joins TRBV5-1 and TRBJ1-1; TRBD1 agrees at 10 bases. This chain's CDR3 is CASSLTGGNTEAFF. DNA of the CDR3: TGCGCCAGCAGCCTGACAGGGGGCAACACTGAAGCTTTCTTT. The whole variable domain, filled in from reference TRBV5-1 and TRBJ1-1, reads KAGVTQTPRYLIKTRGQQVTLSCSPISGHRSVSWYQQTPGQGLQFLFEYFSETQRNKGNFPGRFSGRQFSNSRSEMNVSTLELGDSALYLCASSLTGGNTEAFFGQGTRLTVV.